The rows below give T cell receptor beta chains drawn from one sample of a study of blood T cell repertoires in COVID-19. The table came from immunoSEQ multiplex PCR; TCRdb's copy has only in-frame clones and leaves some out. This sample has around 260,000 clones; 70% to 90% occur once, and the top ten carry 0.85% to 0.9%. The sample comprised peripheral blood. The origin of the receptors is a human donor with COVID-19, enrolled during active disease. The donor label of this sample is uncertain. Each CDR3 is given with its conserved first and last residue. The D gene is left open where the match is weak. Expanded clones get a size class; other rows say once, few or many, or leave the size out.

v_call	clone_size	d_call	j_call	cdr3_length	cdr3_nt	cdr3_aa
TRBV6-5	-	TRBD2	TRBJ2-7	14	TGTGCCAGCAGTAGGCTAGCGGGAGGATACGAGCAGTACTTC	CASSRLAGGYEQYF
TRBV20-1	-	-	TRBJ2-1	10	TGCAGTGCTGTAGCGAATGAGCAGTTCTTC	CSAVANEQFF
TRBV7-2	-	-	TRBJ1-5	18	TGTGCCAGCAGCTTAGCGCCCAGGGCCCTTTATAGCAATCAGCCCCAGCATTTT	CASSLAPRALYSNQPQHF
TRBV3-1/TRBV3-2	-	TRBD1	TRBJ1-2	16	TGTGCCAGCAGCCAAGGGAGAGGGGGCCTCGACTATGGCTACACCTTC	CASSQGRGGLDYGYTF
TRBV14	-	TRBD2	TRBJ2-1	17	TGTGCCAGCAGCCCCGGGACTAGCGGGTATATCTACAATGAGCAGTTCTTC	CASSPGTSGYIYNEQFF
TRBV7-2	-	-	TRBJ2-4	14	TGTGCCAGCAGCCCAGGAGGGAGCAAAAACATTCAGTACTTC	CASSPGGSKNIQYF
TRBV11-2	few	TRBD1	TRBJ2-5	16	TGTGCCAGCAGGCCCCTTAGTATCAGGGGGCGAGAGACCCAGTACTTC	CASRPLSIRGRETQYF
TRBV6-5	-	TRBD1	TRBJ1-1	14	TGTGCCAGCAGTTACACCACAGGGGACACTGAAGCTTTCTTT	CASSYTTGDTEAFF
TRBV18	-	-	TRBJ2-7	13	TGTGCCAGCTCACCCCGCAGGGCGAACGAGCAGTACTTC	CASSPRRANEQYF
TRBV19	-	TRBD1	TRBJ1-1	15	TGTGCCAGTAGTGCCTATGGGACAGGGGACACTGAAGCTTTCTTT	CASSAYGTGDTEAFF
TRBV11-2	-	-	TRBJ1-1	15	TGTGCCAGCAGCGTTACCTCCCGGTTGAGGGCTGAAGCTTTCTTT	CASSVTSRLRAEAFF
TRBV4-1	-	TRBD1	TRBJ2-3	19	TGCGCCAGCAGCCCCAGAACACCTTTCGGACAGGGGCCCGCAGATACGCAGTATTTT	CASSPRTPFGQGPADTQYF
TRBV10-2	-	-	TRBJ2-7	11	TGCGCCAGCAGTGCTTTCTACGAGCAGTACTTC	CASSAFYEQYF
TRBV11-2	-	TRBD2	TRBJ2-1	17	TGTGCCAGCAGCCCGACTCTAGCGGTGGTAGACTACAATGAGCAGTTCTTC	CASSPTLAVVDYNEQFF
TRBV9	-	TRBD2	TRBJ2-4	20	TGTGCCAGCAGCGTGGATGGTGGACTAGCGGGAAGTCTAGCCAAAAACATTCAGTACTTC	CASSVDGGLAGSLAKNIQYF
TRBV4-1	once	TRBD1	TRBJ1-5	14	TGCGCCAGCAGCCTGGGACAGGGGAATCAGCCCCAGCATTTT	CASSLGQGNQPQHF